A single sample is the source of the 19 T cell receptor beta chains below, sequenced in a study of blood T cell repertoires in COVID-19. Profiling relied on immunoSEQ multiplex PCR, and the TCRdb table lists in-frame clones only, not all of them. The profile shows 52,000 or so clones, roughly 85% of them singletons. Sequencing was done on a sample of peripheral blood. The receptor source for this set is a human donor in a cohort sampled during active COVID-19.

The chain uses TRBV7-6 and TRBJ2-5; weak D call: TRBD1 (5 bases). V was trimmed by 5 bases and J by 2 bases, leaving 15 bases between them. The CDR3 contains 15 residues. In germline, CDR1 is SGHVS, CDR2 FNYEAQ. CDR3 protein: CASSPLGQQQETQYF. CDR3 in DNA: TGTGCCAGCAGCCCCCTGGGGCAGCAGCAAGAGACCCAGTACTTC.

The chain joins TRBV6-1 to TRBJ2-6; D is unclear. CDR3 length: 15 residues. The germline V gene has CDR1 MNHNS and CDR2 SASEGT. Trimming took 1 base from V and 0 from J, leaving 4 bases between them. Here the CDR3 reads CASSEDSSGANVLTF. In nucleotides, the CDR3 is TGTGCCAGCAGTGAAGACAGCTCTGGGGCCAACGTCCTGACTTTC.

The gene calls are TRBV4-3 and TRBJ2-2, with a weak D call TRBD1 (5 bases). The CDR3 is made up of 18 amino acids. Germline CDR1 and CDR2: LGHNA and YSLEER. Trimming stripped 0 bases from V and 2 bases from J, with 16 bases between. CDR3 amino acids: CASSQERGSPINTGELFF. The CDR3 nucleotides read TGCGCCAGCAGCCAAGAAAGGGGAAGCCCTATTAACACCGGGGAGCTGTTTTTT.

The table lists this clone with a count of one. The chain carries TRBV3-1 (or the pseudogene TRBV3-2) and TRBJ2-7; perhaps TRBD1 as D (6 bases). The ends were cut back, 4 bases at V and 7 bases at J, with 14 bases in the middle. Germline-derived CDR1 and CDR2 are LGHDT and YNNKEL (reference sequence). The CDR3 sequence is 13 residues long. CDR3 sequence: CASSRGRYGEQYF. CDR3 in DNA: TGTGCCAGCAGCCGGGGGCGGTACGGAGAGCAGTACTTC.

V and J are TRBV9 and TRBJ2-3; the D is unclear. CDR3 size: 11 residues. V lost 3 bases, J lost 3 bases, and 2 bases lay in between. From germline, CDR1 is SGDLS and CDR2 YYNGEE. This chain's CDR3 is CASSATDTQYF. The CDR3 DNA reads as TGTGCCAGCAGCGCAACAGATACGCAGTATTTT.

This clone was observed a handful of times. The rearrangement links TRBV30 to TRBJ2-3; the match to TRBD1 covers 8 bases. This CDR3 region has 14 residues. The trim removed 5 bases at V and 0 bases at J, leaving 4 bases unmatched. CDR1 is GTSNPN, CDR2 SVGIG, per germline (reference sequence). The CDR3 DNA is TGTGCCTGGGACAGGGGACTGAGCACAGATACGCAGTATTTT. It yields the protein CAWDRGLSTDTQYF.

The J gene is TRBJ2-5, the V gene TRBV25-1; 7 bases align to TRBD1. The CDR3 covers 15 residues. The V segment lost 4 bases and the J segment 5 bases; nucleotides outside the gene matches: 10. The germline CDR1 and CDR2 sequences are MGHDK and SYGVNS. CDR3: CASSAIRQGWETQYF. DNA for the CDR3: TGTGCCAGCAGTGCCATACGACAGGGTTGGGAGACCCAGTACTTC. Drawing the rest from reference TRBV25-1 and TRBJ2-5, the complete variable domain is EADIYQTPRYLVIGTGKKITLECSQTMGHDKMYWYQQDPGMELHLIHYSYGVNSTEKGDLSSESTVSRIRTEHFPLTLESARPSHTSQYLCASSAIRQGWETQYFGPGTRLLVL.

The gene calls are TRBV29-1 and TRBJ2-1; 9 bases map to TRBD2. This CDR3 contains 14 residues. V was clipped by 1 base and J by 9 bases; unmatched bases: 7. CDR1 SQVTM and CDR2 ANQGSEA come from the germline V gene. The CDR3 DNA sequence: TGCAGCGTTGAAGGGGGGTCTAGCGGGATTGAGCAGTTCTTC. The encoded protein is CSVEGGSSGIEQFF.

The chain combines TRBV5-6 with TRBJ2-7; a possible D gene is TRBD2 (6 bases). The CDR3 runs to 15 residues. V was trimmed by 0 bases and J by 3 bases, leaving 13 bases between them. CDR1 is SGHDT, CDR2 YYEEEE, per germline. The CDR3 bases are TGTGCCAGCAGCTTGGAGGGACTGCCAGGCTACGAGCAGTACTTC. This codes for CASSLEGLPGYEQYF.

V and J are TRBV6-1 and TRBJ1-1; D gene uncertain. V lost 2 bases and J 6 bases, leaving 19 bases between the germline ends. The germline gives CDR1 MNHNS, CDR2 SASEGT. The CDR3 extends over 16 amino acids. The CDR3 sequence is CASSETLTHTSAEAFF. The DNA for the CDR3 is TGTGCCAGCAGTGAAACTTTAACGCACACCAGCGCTGAAGCTTTCTTT.

This sequence joins TRBV6-2 or TRBV6-3 and TRBJ2-2; 8 bases are a match to TRBD2. V was pared by 5 bases and J by 4 bases, with 6 bases of the junction left unmatched. CDR3 size: 15 residues. The germline CDR1 and CDR2 sequences are MNHEY and SVGEGT. CDR3 bases: TGTGCCAGCAGTCTGACTAGCGTCGGCACCGGGGAGCTGTTTTTT. As protein: CASSLTSVGTGELFF.

The genes are TRBV5-1 and TRBJ1-1; D is undetermined. Trimming cost V 2 bases and J 7 bases, with 15 bases left between them. This CDR3 has 14 residues. Germline V CDR1 and CDR2: SGHRS, YFSETQ. The CDR3 here is CASSFEPSQSEAFF. In nucleotides, the CDR3 is TGCGCCAGCAGCTTCGAACCGTCACAGAGTGAAGCTTTCTTT.

The V gene is TRBV9, the J gene TRBJ2-7; D is unresolved. Trimming removed 3 bases from V and 2 bases from J, with 12 bases in between. From germline, CDR1 is SGDLS and CDR2 YYNGEE. The CDR3 has 14 residues. CDR3 loop: CASSETASTYEQYF. The CDR3 DNA reads TGTGCCAGCAGCGAGACTGCCTCCACCTACGAGCAGTACTTC.

This chain connects TRBV5-1 to TRBJ2-2; D perhaps matches TRBD1 (6 bases). Trimming pared 1 base from V and 6 bases from J, leaving 13 bases between. The germline gives CDR1 SGHRS, CDR2 YFSETQ. The CDR3 loop spans 15 amino acids. The CDR3 DNA reads as TGCGCCAGCAGCTTGAAGGTTACAGGGTCCGGGGAGCTGTTTTTT. Protein sequence: CASSLKVTGSGELFF.

This clone was counted once. The CDR3 protein is CASSEPHSTEGGNTEAFF. CDR3 DNA: TGTGCCAGCAGTGAACCGCATTCTACCGAGGGAGGGAACACTGAAGCTTTCTTT. The V and J genes are TRBV6-4 and TRBJ1-1; D not certain. The CDR3 is 18 residues long. V shed 3 bases and J shed 1 base, with 21 bases lying between them. In germline, CDR1 is MRHNA, CDR2 SNTAGT.

V usage is TRBV11-2 and J usage is TRBJ2-1; 8 bases match TRBD2. Germline loops: CDR1 SGHAT, CDR2 FQNNGV. The junction had 6 bases not matched to a gene; V was cut back by 1 base and J by 4 bases. The CDR3 runs to 16 residues. Here the CDR3 reads CASSLGPAGAYNEQFF. CDR3 sequence (DNA): TGTGCCAGCAGCTTAGGGCCAGCGGGGGCTTACAATGAGCAGTTCTTC.

This rearrangement joins TRBV9 to TRBJ1-2; no firm D call. Germline V CDR1 and CDR2: SGDLS, YYNGEE. V was trimmed by 4 bases and J by 5 bases, leaving 15 bases between them. CDR3 length equals 14 residues. The CDR3 region is CASSPWEGLYGYTF. As DNA, the CDR3 is TGTGCCAGCAGCCCCTGGGAGGGCCTTTATGGCTACACCTTC.

The V and J genes are TRBV9 and TRBJ2-1, with 7 nucleotides matching TRBD2. V dropped 4 bases and J dropped 0; count of bases not matched to a gene: 10. This CDR3 contains 17 residues. Germline-derived CDR1 and CDR2 are SGDLS and YYNGEE. CDR3 DNA sequence: TGTGCCAGCAGCCTAAGGGGTGGCGGGAGCTCCTACAATGAGCAGTTCTTC. It codes for CASSLRGGGSSYNEQFF. The complete variable domain, with remaining parts taken from reference TRBV9 and TRBJ2-1, reads DSGVTQTPKHLITATGQRVTLRCSPRSGDLSVYWYQQSLDQGLQFLIQYYNGEERAKGNILERFSAQQFPDLHSELNLSSLELGDSALYFCASSLRGGGSSYNEQFFGPGTRLTVL.

The V and J genes are TRBV30 and TRBJ2-5, with TRBD1 identical over 7 bases. Germline V lookup: CDR1 GTSNPN, CDR2 SVGIG (reference sequence). V was pared by 2 bases and J by 5 bases, with 11 bases of the junction left unmatched. The CDR3 length is 15 residues. The CDR3 sequence: CAWSPSTGLRETQYF. The DNA of the CDR3 is TGTGCCTGGAGTCCCTCGACAGGGCTGCGGGAGACCCAGTACTTC.